This is a list of T cell receptor beta chains from one sample in a study of blood T cells in healthy people across ages. TCRdb called the 5' RACE reads again in MiXCR, with one record for every CDR3 protein. Of 2 million or so distinct CDR3 sequences in the sample, around half were seen once. Sequencing was done on a sample of blood. These receptors all come from a middle-aged woman in good health. Each CDR3 is given with its conserved first and last residue. A D gene is named only where the DNA matches it firmly. Size values are once, few and many counts, or a class for expanded clones, and some rows have none.

j_call: TRBJ2-7
clone_size: many
d_call: TRBD1
v_call: TRBV5-1
cdr3_nt: TGCGCCAGCAGCCTACCGGGACAGGGGCCCTACGAGCAGTACTTC
cdr3_aa: CASSLPGQGPYEQYF

j_call: TRBJ2-4
clone_size: NA
d_call: NA
v_call: TRBV24-1
cdr3_nt: TGTGCCACCAGTGTAGGGAGAGGGTCAGAGGCCAAAAACATTCAGTACTTC
cdr3_aa: CATSVGRGSEAKNIQYF

j_call: TRBJ1-2
clone_size: once
d_call: NA
v_call: TRBV13
cdr3_nt: TGTGCCAGCAGCTTAGCCCAGACAGGAAACTATGGCTGCACCTTC
cdr3_aa: CASSLAQTGNYGCTF

j_call: TRBJ2-7
clone_size: NA
d_call: NA
v_call: TRBV7-2
cdr3_nt: TGTGCCAGCAGCTTAATCCACATTAGAAGCTCCTACGAGCAGTACTTC
cdr3_aa: CASSLIHIRSSYEQYF

j_call: TRBJ1-2
clone_size: NA
d_call: NA
v_call: TRBV25-1
cdr3_nt: TGTGCCAGCAGTGAAGCAGCGGCCTATGGCTACACCTTC
cdr3_aa: CASSEAAAYGYTF

j_call: TRBJ2-5
clone_size: few
d_call: NA
v_call: TRBV4-3
cdr3_nt: TGCGCCAGCAGCCAAGATCTGTCCTCCGGGGAGACCCAGTACTTC
cdr3_aa: CASSQDLSSGETQYF

j_call: TRBJ2-3
clone_size: few
d_call: TRBD2
v_call: TRBV11-2
cdr3_nt: TGTGCCAGCAGCTTATTGGGAGCGGGGGGAAGAGATACGCAGTATTTT
cdr3_aa: CASSLLGAGGRDTQYF

j_call: TRBJ1-3
clone_size: NA
d_call: NA
v_call: TRBV6-1
cdr3_nt: TGTGCCAGCAGCGAGTTAAGCAGCTCTGGAAACACCATATATTTT
cdr3_aa: CASSELSSSGNTIYF

j_call: TRBJ1-5
clone_size: NA
d_call: NA
v_call: TRBV7-2
cdr3_nt: TGTGCCAGCAGCGCCCAGGGCACCTCAAGGGGCAATCAGCCCCAGCATTTT
cdr3_aa: CASSAQGTSRGNQPQHF

j_call: TRBJ2-3
clone_size: NA
d_call: TRBD2
v_call: TRBV12-3/TRBV12-4
cdr3_nt: TGTGCCAGCAGTTTAGTGGTGGGTAGCGGGGGCACAGATACGCAGTATTTT
cdr3_aa: CASSLVVGSGGTDTQYF

j_call: TRBJ2-3
clone_size: NA
d_call: TRBD2
v_call: TRBV7-6
cdr3_nt: TGTGCCAGCAGCTTCTTTTCCGGGACTAGCGGCACAGATACGCAGTATTTT
cdr3_aa: CASSFFSGTSGTDTQYF

j_call: TRBJ2-1
clone_size: NA
d_call: NA
v_call: TRBV7-2
cdr3_nt: TGTGCCAGCAGCTTGACAAGAGGGAGGAGGGGCCAGAGCTCCTACAATGAGCAGTTCTTC
cdr3_aa: CASSLTRGRRGQSSYNEQFF

j_call: TRBJ2-5
clone_size: few
d_call: NA
v_call: TRBV20-1
cdr3_nt: TGCAGTGCTAGAGATCTAAGGCCAGTGGAGACCCAGTACTTC
cdr3_aa: CSARDLRPVETQYF

j_call: TRBJ1-4
clone_size: NA
d_call: NA
v_call: TRBV29-1
cdr3_nt: TGCAGCGTCGACAGTCCAAATAATGAAAAACTGTTTTTT
cdr3_aa: CSVDSPNNEKLFF

j_call: TRBJ2-1
clone_size: few
d_call: NA
v_call: TRBV12-3/TRBV12-4
cdr3_nt: TGTGCCAGCAGCCGTAGCTTAAATTCCTACAATGAGCAGTTCTTC
cdr3_aa: CASSRSLNSYNEQFF

j_call: TRBJ1-4
clone_size: once
d_call: TRBD1
v_call: TRBV20-1
cdr3_nt: TGCAGTGCTAGAGTCCCAGGGGGCTCTAATGAAAAACTGTTTTTT
cdr3_aa: CSARVPGGSNEKLFF

j_call: TRBJ2-1
clone_size: NA
d_call: NA
v_call: TRBV12-3/TRBV12-4
cdr3_nt: TGTGCCAGCAGTTTAATTGGCAATTACAATGAGCAGTTCTTC
cdr3_aa: CASSLIGNYNEQFF